This record covers a single TCR beta chain. Its antigen is as yet unknown. These data originate in a study of pediatric ulcerative colitis. The rectum was sampled with one to two pinch biopsies at colonoscopy. Repertoires were generated with immunoSEQ multiplex PCR, while TCRdb's copy carries only in-frame clones and drops some. The sample records tens of thousands of clones, around four fifths being singletons. Findings of the study overall: No controls had the two rectal clonotypes shared by ulcerative colitis patients.

This TCR was recovered from a boy under 18 with moderate ulcerative colitis. Sequenced material: gut tissue.

CDR3 amino acids: CASSYIEGGEKLFF. The CDR3 bases are TGTGCCAGCAGTTACATAGAGGGGGGTGAAAAACTGTTTTTT. The gene calls are TRBV6-5 and TRBJ1-4; TRBD1 is a possible D gene (6 bases). Germline assignment: CDR1 MNHEY and CDR2 SVGAGI. Trimming shortened V by 2 bases and J by 7 bases, and 11 bases separated the two germline ends. This CDR3 region has 14 residues.